The clone carrying this T cell receptor beta chain showed up just a few times. This record comes from a study of blood T cell repertoires in COVID-19. Background on the study: T cells, B-cell-depleted T cells, or PBMCs provided the cDNA or gDNA that served as material.

Some clones are missing from TCRdb's copy, which holds only in-frame ones; the method was immunoSEQ multiplex PCR. The sample contains about 120,000 clones, approximately 85% of which appear only once. Germline trimming cut 5 bases from V and 1 base from J; bases unmatched to any gene: 12. The CDR3 has 16 amino acids. Germline V CDR1 and CDR2: SQVTM, ANQGSEA. The sequence was collected from a woman aged 80 or over with acute or convalescent COVID-19. The material sequenced was peripheral blood. This sequence joins TRBV29-1 and TRBJ2-7; 9 nucleotides agree with TRBD1. CDR3 DNA: TGCAGCGTTAAACCAAGGGGACAGGGTCCGTCCTACGAGCAGTACTTC. This encodes CSVKPRGQGPSYEQYF.